This TCR beta chain was sequenced during a study of T cell responses to AZD1222 COVID-19 vaccine. Sequencing was performed with immunoSEQ multiplex PCR; in TCRdb, only in-frame clones are kept and a portion is missing. The sample holds 100,000 or so clones, more than 75% seen once. The CDR3 is 13 residues long. The germline V gene has CDR1 SGHNT and CDR2 YYREEE (reference sequence). Trimming took 5 bases from V and 4 from J, leaving 12 bases between them. The TCR sequence derives from an adult in good health. V and J are TRBV5-4 and TRBJ1-2; tentatively, D is TRBD1 (5 bases). The material sequenced was peripheral blood, taken on day 0 of AZD1222 vaccination. The CDR3 bases are TGTGCCAGCAGACCGGCGGGGGGCTATGGCTACACCTTC. As protein: CASRPAGGYGYTF.